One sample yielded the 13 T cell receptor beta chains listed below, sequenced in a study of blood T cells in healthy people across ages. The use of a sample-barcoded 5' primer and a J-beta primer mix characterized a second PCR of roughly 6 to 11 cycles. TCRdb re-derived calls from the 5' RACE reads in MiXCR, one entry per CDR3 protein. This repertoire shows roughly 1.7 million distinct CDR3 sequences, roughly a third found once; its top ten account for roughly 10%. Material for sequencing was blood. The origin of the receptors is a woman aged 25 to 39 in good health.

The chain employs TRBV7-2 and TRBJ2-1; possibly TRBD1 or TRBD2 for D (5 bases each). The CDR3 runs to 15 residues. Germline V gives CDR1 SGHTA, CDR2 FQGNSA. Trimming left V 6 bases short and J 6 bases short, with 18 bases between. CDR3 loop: CASRTDRGSGNEQFF. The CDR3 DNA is TGTGCCAGCAGAACAGACAGAGGGTCGGGCAATGAGCAGTTCTTC.

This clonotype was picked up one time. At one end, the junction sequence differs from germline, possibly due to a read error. The CDR3 coding sequence is TGTGCCTGCAGCCATAGATCATACGAGCAGTACTTC. This translates into CACSHRSYEQYF. The genes are TRBV3-1 and TRBJ2-7, with D hard to call. Per germline, CDR1 LGHDT and CDR2 YNNKEL (reference sequence). The CDR3 extends over 12 amino acids.

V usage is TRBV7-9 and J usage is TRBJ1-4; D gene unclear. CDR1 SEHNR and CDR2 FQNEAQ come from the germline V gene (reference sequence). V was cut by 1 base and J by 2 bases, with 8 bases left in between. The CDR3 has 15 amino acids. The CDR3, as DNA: TGTGCCAGCAGCTTAGGGAGATCCACTAATGAAAAACTGTTTTTT. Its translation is CASSLGRSTNEKLFF.

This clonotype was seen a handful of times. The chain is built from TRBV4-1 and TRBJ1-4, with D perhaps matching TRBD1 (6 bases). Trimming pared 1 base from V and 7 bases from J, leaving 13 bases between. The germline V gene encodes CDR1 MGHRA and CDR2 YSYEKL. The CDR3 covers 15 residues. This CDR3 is CASSQGGGWSEKLFF. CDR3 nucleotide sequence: TGCGCCAGCAGCCAAGGAGGGGGGTGGAGTGAAAAACTGTTTTTT.

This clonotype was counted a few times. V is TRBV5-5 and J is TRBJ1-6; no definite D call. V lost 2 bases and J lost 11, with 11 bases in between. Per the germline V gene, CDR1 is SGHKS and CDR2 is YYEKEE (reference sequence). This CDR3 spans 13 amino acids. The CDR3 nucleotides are TGTGCCAGCAGCTTAGTGCCTATGACACCCCTCCACTTT. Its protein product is CASSLVPMTPLHF.

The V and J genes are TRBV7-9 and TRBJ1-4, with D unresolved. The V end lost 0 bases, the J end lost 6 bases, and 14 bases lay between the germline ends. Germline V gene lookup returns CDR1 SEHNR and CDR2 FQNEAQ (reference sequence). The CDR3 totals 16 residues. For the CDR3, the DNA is TGTGCCAGCAGCTTAGCGCGGACCCTAACCGATGAAAAACTGTTTTTT. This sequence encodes CASSLARTLTDEKLFF.

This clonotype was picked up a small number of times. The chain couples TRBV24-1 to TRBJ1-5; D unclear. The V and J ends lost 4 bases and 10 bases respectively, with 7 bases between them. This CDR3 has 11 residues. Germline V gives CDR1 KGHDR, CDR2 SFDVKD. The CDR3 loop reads CATSDPLPQHF. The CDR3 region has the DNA TGTGCCACCAGTGACCCCTTACCCCAGCATTTT.

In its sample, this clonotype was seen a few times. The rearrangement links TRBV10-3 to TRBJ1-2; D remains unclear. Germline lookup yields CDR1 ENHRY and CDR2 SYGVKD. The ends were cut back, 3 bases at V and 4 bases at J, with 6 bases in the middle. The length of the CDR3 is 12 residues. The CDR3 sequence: CAISDKAYGYTF. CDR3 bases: TGTGCCATCAGTGACAAAGCCTATGGCTACACCTTC.

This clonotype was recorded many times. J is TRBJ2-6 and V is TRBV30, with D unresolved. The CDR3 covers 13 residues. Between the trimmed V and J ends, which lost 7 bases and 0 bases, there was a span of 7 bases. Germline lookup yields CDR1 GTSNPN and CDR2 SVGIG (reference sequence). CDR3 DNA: TGTGCCTCCCGGCCCTCTGGGGCCAACGTCCTGACTTTC. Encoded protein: CASRPSGANVLTF. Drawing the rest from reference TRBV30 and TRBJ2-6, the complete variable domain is SQTIHQWPATLVQPVGSPLSLECTVEGTSNPNLYWYRQAAGRGLQLLFYSVGIGQISSEVPQNLSASRPQDRQFILSSKKLLLSDSGFYLCASRPSGANVLTFGAGSRLTVL.

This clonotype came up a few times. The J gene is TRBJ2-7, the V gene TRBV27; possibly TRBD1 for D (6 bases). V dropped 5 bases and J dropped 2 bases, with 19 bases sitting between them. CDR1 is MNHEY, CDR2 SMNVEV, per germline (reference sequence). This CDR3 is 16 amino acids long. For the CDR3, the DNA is TGTGCCAGCAGTGCTAACAGGGAGAGGGCGACCTACGAGCAGTACTTC. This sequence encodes CASSANRERATYEQYF.

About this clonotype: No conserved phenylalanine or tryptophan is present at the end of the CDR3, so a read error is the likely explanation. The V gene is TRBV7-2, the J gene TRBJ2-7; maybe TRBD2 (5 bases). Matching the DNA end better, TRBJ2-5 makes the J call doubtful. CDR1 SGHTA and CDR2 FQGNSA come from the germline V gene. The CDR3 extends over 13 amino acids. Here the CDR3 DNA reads TGTGCCAGCAGCTTAAGTGGGAGTGAGACCCAGTACTGC. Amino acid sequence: CASSLSGSETQYC.

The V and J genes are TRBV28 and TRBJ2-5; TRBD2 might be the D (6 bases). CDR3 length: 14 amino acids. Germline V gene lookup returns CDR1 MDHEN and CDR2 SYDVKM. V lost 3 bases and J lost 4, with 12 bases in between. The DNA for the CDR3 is TGTGCCAGCAGTTTGGGACGGGGGATAGAGACCCAGTACTTC. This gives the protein CASSLGRGIETQYF.

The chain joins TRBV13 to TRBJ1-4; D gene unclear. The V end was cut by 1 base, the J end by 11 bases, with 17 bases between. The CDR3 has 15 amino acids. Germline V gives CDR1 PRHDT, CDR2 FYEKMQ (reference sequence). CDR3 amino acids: CASSLERASERKLFF. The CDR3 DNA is TGTGCCAGCAGCTTAGAACGGGCCTCGGAGAGGAAACTGTTTTTT.